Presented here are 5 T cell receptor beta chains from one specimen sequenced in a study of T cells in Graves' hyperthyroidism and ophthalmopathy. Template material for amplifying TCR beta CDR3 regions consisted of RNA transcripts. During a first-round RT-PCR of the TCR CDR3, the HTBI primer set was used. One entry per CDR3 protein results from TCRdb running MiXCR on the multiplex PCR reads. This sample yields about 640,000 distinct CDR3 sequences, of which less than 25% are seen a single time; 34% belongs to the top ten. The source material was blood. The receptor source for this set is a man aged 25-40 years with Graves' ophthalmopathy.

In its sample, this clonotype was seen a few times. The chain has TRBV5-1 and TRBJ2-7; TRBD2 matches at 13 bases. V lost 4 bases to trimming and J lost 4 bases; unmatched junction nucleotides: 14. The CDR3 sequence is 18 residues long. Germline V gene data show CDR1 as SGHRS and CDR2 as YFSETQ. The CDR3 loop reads CASSPYRGLAGVPYEQYF. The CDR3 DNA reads TGCGCCAGCAGCCCATACCGAGGACTAGCGGGAGTTCCTTACGAGCAGTACTTC.

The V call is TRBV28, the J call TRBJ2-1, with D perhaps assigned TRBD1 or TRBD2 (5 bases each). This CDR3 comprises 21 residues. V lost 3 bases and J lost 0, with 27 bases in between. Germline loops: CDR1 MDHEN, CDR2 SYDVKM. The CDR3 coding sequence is TGTGCCAGCAGTTTTCGTAAACCGGGACCCTTATACCGTAGCTCCTACAATGAGCAGTTCTTC. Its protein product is CASSFRKPGPLYRSSYNEQFF.

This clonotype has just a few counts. CDR3 sequence: CASSERDRGNEQFF. The CDR3 DNA sequence: TGTGCCAGCAGTGAAAGAGACAGGGGCAATGAGCAGTTCTTC. The chain has TRBV2 and TRBJ2-1, with 8 positions matching TRBD1. J lost 6 bases, V lost 2 bases, and 3 bases had no gene match. This CDR3 spans 14 amino acids. Germline CDR1 SNHLY, CDR2 FYNNEI.

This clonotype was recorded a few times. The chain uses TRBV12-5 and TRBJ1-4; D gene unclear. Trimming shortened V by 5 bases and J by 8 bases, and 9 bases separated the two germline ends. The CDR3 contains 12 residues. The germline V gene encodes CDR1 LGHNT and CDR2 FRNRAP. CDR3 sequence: CASGAWKEKLFF. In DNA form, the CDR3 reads TGTGCTAGTGGTGCCTGGAAGGAAAAACTGTTTTTT.

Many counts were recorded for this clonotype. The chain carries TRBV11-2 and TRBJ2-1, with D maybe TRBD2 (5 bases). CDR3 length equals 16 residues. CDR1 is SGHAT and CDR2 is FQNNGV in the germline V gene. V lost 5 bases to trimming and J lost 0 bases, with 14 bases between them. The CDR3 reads CASSPRGFRSYNEQFF. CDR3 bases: TGTGCCAGCAGCCCGCGAGGGTTCCGCTCCTACAATGAGCAGTTCTTC.